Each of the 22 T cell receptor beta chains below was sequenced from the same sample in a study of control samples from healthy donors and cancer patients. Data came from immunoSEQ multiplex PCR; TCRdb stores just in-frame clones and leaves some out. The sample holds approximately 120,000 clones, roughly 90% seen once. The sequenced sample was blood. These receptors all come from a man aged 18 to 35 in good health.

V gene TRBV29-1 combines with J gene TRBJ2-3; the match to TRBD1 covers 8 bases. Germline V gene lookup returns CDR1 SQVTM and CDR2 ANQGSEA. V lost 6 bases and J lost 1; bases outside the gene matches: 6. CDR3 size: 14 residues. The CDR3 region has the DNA TGCAGCGTGGGACCGGGACAGGGCACAGATACGCAGTATTTT. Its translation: CSVGPGQGTDTQYF.

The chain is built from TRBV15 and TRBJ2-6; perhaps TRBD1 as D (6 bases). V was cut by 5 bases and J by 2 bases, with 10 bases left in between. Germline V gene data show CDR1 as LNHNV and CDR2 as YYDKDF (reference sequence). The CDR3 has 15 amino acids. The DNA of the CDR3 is TGTGCCACCAGCGCCACAGGGACTGGGGCCAACGTCCTGACTTTC. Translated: CATSATGTGANVLTF.

This CDR3 reads CASSSSGTGVNQPQHF. DNA for the CDR3: TGTGCCAGCAGTTCCTCCGGGACAGGGGTCAATCAGCCCCAGCATTTT. J is TRBJ1-5 and V is TRBV28; TRBD1 matches 10 bases. Germline CDR1 MDHEN, CDR2 SYDVKM. CDR3 length: 16 residues. Trimming took 4 bases from V and 3 from J; bases not matched to a gene: 6.

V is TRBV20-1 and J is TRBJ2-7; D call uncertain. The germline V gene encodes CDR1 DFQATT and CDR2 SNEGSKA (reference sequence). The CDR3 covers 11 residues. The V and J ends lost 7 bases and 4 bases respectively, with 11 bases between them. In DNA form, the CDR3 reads TGCAGTGTTTTCCAAATTTACGAGCAGTACTTC. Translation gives CSVFQIYEQYF.

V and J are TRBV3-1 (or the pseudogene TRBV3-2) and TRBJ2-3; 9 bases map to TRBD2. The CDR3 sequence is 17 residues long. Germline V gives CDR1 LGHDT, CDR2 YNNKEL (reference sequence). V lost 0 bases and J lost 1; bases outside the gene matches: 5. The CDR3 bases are TGTGCCAGCAGCCAAGACCCGACTAGCGGAGGCACAGATACGCAGTATTTT. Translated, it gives CASSQDPTSGGTDTQYF.

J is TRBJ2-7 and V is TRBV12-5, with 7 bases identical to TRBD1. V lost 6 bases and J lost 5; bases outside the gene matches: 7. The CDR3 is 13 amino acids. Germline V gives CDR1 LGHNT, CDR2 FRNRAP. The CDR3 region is CASGPDRANEQYF. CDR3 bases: TGTGCTAGTGGGCCCGACAGGGCCAACGAGCAGTACTTC.

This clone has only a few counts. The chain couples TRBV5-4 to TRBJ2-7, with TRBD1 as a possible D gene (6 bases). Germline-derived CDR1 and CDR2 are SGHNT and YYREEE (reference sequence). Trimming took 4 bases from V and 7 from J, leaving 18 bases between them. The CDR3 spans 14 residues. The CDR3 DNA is TGTGCCAGCAGCCTCCCAGGGGCTGGTAGGGAGCAGTACTTC. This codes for CASSLPGAGREQYF.

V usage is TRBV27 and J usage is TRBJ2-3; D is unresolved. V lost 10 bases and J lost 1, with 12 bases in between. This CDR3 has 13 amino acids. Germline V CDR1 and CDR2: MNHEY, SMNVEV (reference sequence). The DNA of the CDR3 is TGTGCCACTCAATTGTCAGGCACAGATACGCAGTATTTT. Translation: CATQLSGTDTQYF.

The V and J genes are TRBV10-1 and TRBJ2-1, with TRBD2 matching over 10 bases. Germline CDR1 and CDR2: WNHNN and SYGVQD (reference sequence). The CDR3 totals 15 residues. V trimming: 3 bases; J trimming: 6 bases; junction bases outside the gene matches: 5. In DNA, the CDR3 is TGCGCCAGCAGTGACTCGAGCGGGAGGGTCAATGAGCAGTTCTTC. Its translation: CASSDSSGRVNEQFF.

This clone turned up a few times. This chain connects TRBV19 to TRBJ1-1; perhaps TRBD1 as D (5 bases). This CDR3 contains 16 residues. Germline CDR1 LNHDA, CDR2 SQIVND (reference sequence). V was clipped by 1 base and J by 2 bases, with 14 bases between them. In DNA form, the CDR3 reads TGTGCCAGTAGTATAGGAGGGGCGCAGGGAAACACTGAAGCTTTCTTT. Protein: CASSIGGAQGNTEAFF.

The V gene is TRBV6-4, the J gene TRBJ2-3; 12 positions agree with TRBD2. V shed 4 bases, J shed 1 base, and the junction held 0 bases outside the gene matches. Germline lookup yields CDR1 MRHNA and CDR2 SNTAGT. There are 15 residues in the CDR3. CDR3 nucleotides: TGTGCCAGCAGTGGGACTAGCGGGGGCACAGATACGCAGTATTTT. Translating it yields CASSGTSGGTDTQYF.

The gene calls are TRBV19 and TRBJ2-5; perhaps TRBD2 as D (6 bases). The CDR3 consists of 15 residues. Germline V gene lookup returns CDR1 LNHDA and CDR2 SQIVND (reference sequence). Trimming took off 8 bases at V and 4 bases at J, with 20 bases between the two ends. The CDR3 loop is CASGRSGYGGETQYF. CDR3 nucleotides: TGTGCCAGTGGTCGCAGCGGTTACGGGGGAGAGACCCAGTACTTC.

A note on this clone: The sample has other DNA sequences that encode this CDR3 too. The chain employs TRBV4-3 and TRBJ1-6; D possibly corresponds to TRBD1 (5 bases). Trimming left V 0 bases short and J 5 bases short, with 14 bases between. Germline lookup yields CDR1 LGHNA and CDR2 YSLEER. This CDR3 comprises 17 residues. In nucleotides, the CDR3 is TGCGCCAGCAGCCAAGAGTTTGGGGGTAGCGATAATTCACCCCTCCACTTT. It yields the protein CASSQEFGGSDNSPLHF.

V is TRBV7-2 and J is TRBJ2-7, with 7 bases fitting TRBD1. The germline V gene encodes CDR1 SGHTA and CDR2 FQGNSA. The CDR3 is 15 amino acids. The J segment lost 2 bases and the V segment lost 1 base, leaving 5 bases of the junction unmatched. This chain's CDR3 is CASSLVQDRAYEQYF. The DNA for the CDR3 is TGTGCCAGCAGCTTAGTTCAAGACAGGGCCTACGAGCAGTACTTC.

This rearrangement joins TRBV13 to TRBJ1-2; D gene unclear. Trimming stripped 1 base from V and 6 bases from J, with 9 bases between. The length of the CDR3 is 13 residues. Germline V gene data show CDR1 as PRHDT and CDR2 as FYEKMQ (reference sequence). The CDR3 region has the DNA TGTGCCAGCAGCTTAGTTGGGCTTGATGGCTACACCTTC. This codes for CASSLVGLDGYTF. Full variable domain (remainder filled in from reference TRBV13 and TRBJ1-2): AAGVIQSPRHLIKEKRETATLKCYPIPRHDTVYWYQQGPGQDPQFLISFYEKMQSDKGSIPDRFSAQQFSDYHSELNMSSLELGDSALYFCASSLVGLDGYTFGSGTRLTVV.

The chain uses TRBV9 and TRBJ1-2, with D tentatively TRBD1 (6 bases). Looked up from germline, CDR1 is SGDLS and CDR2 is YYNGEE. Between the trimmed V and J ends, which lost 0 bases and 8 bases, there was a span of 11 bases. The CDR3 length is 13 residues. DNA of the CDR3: TGTGCCAGCAGCGTAGGTACAGGGATCGGCTACACCTTC. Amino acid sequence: CASSVGTGIGYTF.

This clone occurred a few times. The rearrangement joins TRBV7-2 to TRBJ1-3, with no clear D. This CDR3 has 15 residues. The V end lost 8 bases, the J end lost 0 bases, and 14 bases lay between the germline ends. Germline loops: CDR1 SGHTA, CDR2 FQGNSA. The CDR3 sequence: CASSVGRLSGNTIYF. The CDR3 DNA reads TGTGCCAGCTCGGTAGGGCGGCTCTCTGGAAACACCATATATTTT.

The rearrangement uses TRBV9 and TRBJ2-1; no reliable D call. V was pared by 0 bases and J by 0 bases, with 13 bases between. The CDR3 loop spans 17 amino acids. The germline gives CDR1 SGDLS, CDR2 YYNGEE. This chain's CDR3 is CASSVDSGASSYNEQFF. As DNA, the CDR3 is TGTGCCAGCAGCGTAGATTCTGGTGCGAGCTCCTACAATGAGCAGTTCTTC.

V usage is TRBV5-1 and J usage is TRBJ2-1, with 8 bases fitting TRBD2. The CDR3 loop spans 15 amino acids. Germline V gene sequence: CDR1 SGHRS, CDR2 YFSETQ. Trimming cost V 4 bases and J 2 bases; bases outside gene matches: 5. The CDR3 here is CASSRLAGTYNEQFF. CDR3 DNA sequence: TGCGCCAGCAGCCGGCTAGCGGGTACCTACAATGAGCAGTTCTTC.

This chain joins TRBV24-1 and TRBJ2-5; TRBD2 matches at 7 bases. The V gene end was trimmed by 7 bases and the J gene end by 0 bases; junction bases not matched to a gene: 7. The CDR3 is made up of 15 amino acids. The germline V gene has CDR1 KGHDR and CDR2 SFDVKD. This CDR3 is CATRGGVQNQETQYF. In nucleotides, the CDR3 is TGTGCCACCAGGGGGGGGGTCCAGAACCAAGAGACCCAGTACTTC.

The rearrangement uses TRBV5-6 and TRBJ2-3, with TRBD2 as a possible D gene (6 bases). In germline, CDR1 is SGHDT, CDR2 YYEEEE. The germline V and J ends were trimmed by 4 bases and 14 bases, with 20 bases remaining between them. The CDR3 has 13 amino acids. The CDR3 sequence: CASSQSGLLEAYF. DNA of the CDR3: TGTGCCAGCAGCCAGTCGGGACTCCTAGAAGCGTATTTT.

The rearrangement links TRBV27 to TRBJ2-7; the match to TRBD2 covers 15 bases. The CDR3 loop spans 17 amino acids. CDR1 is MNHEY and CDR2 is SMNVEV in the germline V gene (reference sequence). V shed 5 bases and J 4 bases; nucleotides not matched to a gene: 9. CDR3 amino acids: CASSLRGTSGRMYEQYF. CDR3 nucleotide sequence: TGTGCCAGCAGTCTCCGGGGGACTAGCGGGAGGATGTACGAGCAGTACTTC.